These 30 T cell receptor beta chains were all obtained from the same sample, sequenced in a study of cytomegalovirus exposure and HLA in healthy donors. Some clones are missing from TCRdb's copy, which holds only in-frame ones; the method was immunoSEQ multiplex PCR. The sample consists of 65,000 to 85,000 clones, roughly 96% of them appearing once. Sequences were obtained from PBMCs. These receptors came from a young woman in good health and CMV-seronegative.

The chain is built from TRBV19 and TRBJ1-1, with TRBD1 matching over 9 bases. Germline CDR1 and CDR2: LNHDA and SQIVND (reference sequence). V dropped 3 bases and J dropped 2; count of bases not matched to a gene: 10. The CDR3 is made up of 17 amino acids. DNA for the CDR3: TGTGCCAGTAGTATCAACGTAGACAGGGGGGCCAACACTGAAGCTTTCTTT. Translating gives CASSINVDRGANTEAFF.

This sequence joins TRBV28 and TRBJ1-1; possible D gene TRBD1, 5 bases. The germline V and J ends were trimmed by 3 bases and 6 bases, with 8 bases remaining between them. CDR1 and CDR2 from the germline V gene are MDHEN and SYDVKM. The CDR3 totals 12 residues. The CDR3 DNA is TGTGCCAGCAGTTTGTGGGGGGCTGAAGCTTTCTTT. Its translation: CASSLWGAEAFF.

The genes are TRBV30 and TRBJ1-4; D not resolved. CDR1 and CDR2 (germline): GTSNPN, SVGIG (reference sequence). V was pared by 3 bases and J by 0 bases, with 5 bases between. This CDR3 spans 13 amino acids. CDR3 nucleotide sequence: TGTGCCTGGAGCCGTACAACTAATGAAAAACTGTTTTTT. It encodes CAWSRTTNEKLFF.

The rearrangement links TRBV4-1 to TRBJ1-1; D not certain. Germline values: CDR1 MGHRA, CDR2 YSYEKL. The CDR3 spans 14 residues. Deletions cut 5 bases from V and 4 bases from J, with 14 bases between. CDR3 residues: CASSTPPRGTEAFF. Written as DNA, the CDR3 is TGCGCCAGCAGCACCCCCCCTCGGGGCACTGAAGCTTTCTTT.

CDR3 sequence (DNA): TGTGCCAGCAGCCGTGACAGGGGCGCAGATACGCAGTATTTT. It translates to CASSRDRGADTQYF. J is TRBJ2-3 and V is TRBV6-5; TRBD1 matches at 8 bases. Germline V gene data show CDR1 as MNHEY and CDR2 as SVGAGI. V dropped 6 bases and J dropped 4; count of bases not matched to a gene: 6. The CDR3 runs to 14 residues.

This chain's CDR3 is CASSLVGAYNEQFF. The CDR3 DNA reads TGTGCCAGCAGCTTAGTGGGGGCGTACAATGAGCAGTTCTTC. The chain carries TRBV11-3 and TRBJ2-1; a possible D gene is TRBD1 (6 bases). The CDR3 runs 14 residues. V lost 1 base to trimming and J lost 4 bases, with 8 bases between them. CDR1 and CDR2 (germline): SGHNT, YENEEA. Looking up the rest from reference TRBV11-3 and TRBJ2-1 gives the full variable domain: EAGVVQSPRYKIIEKKQPVAFWCNPISGHNTLYWYLQNLGQGPELLIRYENEEAVDDSQLPKDRFSAERLKGVDSTLKIQPAELGDSAVYLCASSLVGAYNEQFFGPGTRLTVL.

V usage is TRBV4-1 and J usage is TRBJ2-5; possible D gene TRBD1, 5 bases. The V gene's germline CDR1 is MGHRA and CDR2 YSYEKL. V was trimmed by 2 bases and J by 5 bases, leaving 15 bases between them. This CDR3 has 15 amino acids. The CDR3 nucleotides are TGCGCCAGCAGCCAAACGGTACTCCCAGGGGAGACCCAGTACTTC. Translation gives CASSQTVLPGETQYF.

In this sample, this clone turned up once. The V and J genes are TRBV28 and TRBJ2-7, with TRBD2 matching over 9 bases. Germline V gene sequence: CDR1 MDHEN, CDR2 SYDVKM. J lost 7 bases, V lost 5 bases, and 9 bases had no gene match. This CDR3 is built from 14 residues. The CDR3 here is CASSRAGGPKEQYF. CDR3 nucleotides: TGTGCCAGCAGTAGGGCGGGAGGGCCGAAAGAGCAGTACTTC.

The chain links TRBV7-2 to TRBJ2-7; 7 positions agree with TRBD2. Germline loops: CDR1 SGHTA, CDR2 FQGNSA. The CDR3 is 14 amino acids. V was clipped by 6 bases and J by 7 bases; unmatched bases: 12. CDR3 DNA: TGTGCCAGCAGTCTCGAGGGCTGGGGAGGGGAGCAGTACTTC. Protein product: CASSLEGWGGEQYF.

The V call is TRBV9, the J call TRBJ2-1, with TRBD2 identical over 12 bases. This CDR3 contains 16 residues. The ends lost 4 bases at V and 4 bases at J; junction bases unmatched: 6. Germline V gene lookup returns CDR1 SGDLS and CDR2 YYNGEE. The CDR3 protein is CASSLGLAGKYNEQFF. The CDR3 DNA reads as TGTGCCAGCAGCTTAGGACTAGCGGGAAAGTACAATGAGCAGTTCTTC.

This clone is a singleton in its sample. This rearrangement joins TRBV7-2 to TRBJ2-7; TRBD1 aligns across 9 bases. The CDR3 has 15 residues. Unmatched junction bases numbered 4, after V lost 1 base and J lost 3 bases. CDR1 and CDR2 from the germline V gene are SGHTA and FQGNSA. CDR3: CASSLGGTGSYEQYF. Written as DNA, the CDR3 is TGTGCCAGCAGCTTAGGGGGGACAGGGAGCTACGAGCAGTACTTC. The full variable domain, in which reference TRBV7-2 and TRBJ2-7 provide the parts outside the CDR3, is GAGVSQSPSNKVTEKGKDVELRCDPISGHTALYWYRQSLGQGLEFLIYFQGNSAPDKSGLPSDRFSAERTGGSVSTLTIQRTQQEDSAVYLCASSLGGTGSYEQYFGPGTRLTVT.

The CDR3: CASSLREAAQYF. DNA of the CDR3: TGTGCCAGCAGTTTACGGGAGGCGGCGCAGTACTTC. This sequence joins TRBV28 and TRBJ2-7; 7 bases map to TRBD2. CDR1 and CDR2 (germline): MDHEN, SYDVKM. The CDR3 covers 12 residues. The ends lost 2 bases at V and 9 bases at J; junction bases unmatched: 4.

Here the CDR3 reads CASSQGGTGGDTQYF. The CDR3 coding sequence is TGTGCCAGCAGCCAGGGGGGGACAGGGGGAGATACGCAGTATTTT. The chain is built from TRBV4-2 and TRBJ2-3, with TRBD1 matching 11 bases. Germline loops: CDR1 LGHNA, CDR2 YNFKEQ. V lost 3 bases, J lost 5 bases, and 4 bases stayed unmatched. The CDR3 covers 15 residues.

This sequence joins TRBV14 and TRBJ1-2; TRBD1 matches 9 bases. The CDR3 contains 16 residues. Unmatched junction bases numbered 9, after V lost 2 bases and J lost 5 bases. Germline CDR1 reads SGHDN; CDR2 reads FVKESK. The CDR3 bases are TGTGCCAGCAGCCAATTGATACCGGACAGGGGATATGGCTACACCTTC. Amino acid sequence: CASSQLIPDRGYGYTF.

The genes are TRBV28 and TRBJ2-3; 7 bases are a match to TRBD2. CDR1 and CDR2 (germline): MDHEN, SYDVKM. J was trimmed by 5 bases and V by 6 bases; bases with no gene match: 11. The CDR3 is 15 residues long. In DNA, the CDR3 is TGTGCCAGCAGCCTAGCGGCCTGGGGGGGAGATACGCAGTATTTT. Translating it yields CASSLAAWGGDTQYF.

This sequence joins TRBV25-1 and TRBJ2-7; 13 nucleotides match TRBD2. Germline assignment: CDR1 MGHDK and CDR2 SYGVNS. The CDR3 has 18 amino acids. V shed 4 bases, J shed 0 bases, and the junction held 9 bases outside the gene matches. CDR3 in amino acids: CASSGPGTSGATSYEQYF. In DNA form, the CDR3 reads TGTGCCAGCAGTGGCCCGGGGACTAGCGGGGCGACCTCCTACGAGCAGTACTTC.

The rearrangement links TRBV15 to TRBJ1-2; 9 bases align to TRBD1. This CDR3 contains 15 residues. The germline V gene has CDR1 LNHNV and CDR2 YYDKDF (reference sequence). V was clipped by 4 bases and J by 7 bases; unmatched bases: 10. The CDR3 region is CATSTDRGKGSGYTF. CDR3 nucleotides: TGTGCCACCAGCACGGACAGGGGAAAGGGTAGTGGCTACACCTTC.

V is TRBV10-3 and J is TRBJ2-7; 13 nucleotides line up with TRBD2. From germline, CDR1 is ENHRY and CDR2 SYGVKD. With V trimmed by 4 bases and J by 1 base, 4 bases remained unmatched. CDR3 length equals 16 residues. CDR3 in amino acids: CAISVRTSGGSYEQYF. The CDR3 nucleotides are TGTGCCATCAGTGTGAGGACTAGCGGGGGTTCCTACGAGCAGTACTTC.

The V and J genes are TRBV2 and TRBJ2-5; D is possibly TRBD2 (5 bases). Germline lookup yields CDR1 SNHLY and CDR2 FYNNEI. V was pared by 2 bases and J by 5 bases, with 12 bases between. The CDR3 has 14 residues. The CDR3 coding sequence is TGTGCCAGCAGTGAATCCCCGGGGTTGGAGACCCAGTACTTC. Its translation is CASSESPGLETQYF. Using reference TRBV2 and TRBJ2-5 for the parts outside the CDR3, the full variable domain is EPEVTQTPSHQVTQMGQEVILRCVPISNHLYFYWYRQILGQKVEFLVSFYNNEISEKSEIFDDQFSVERPDGSNFTLKIRSTKLEDSAMYFCASSESPGLETQYFGPGTRLLVL.

The chain carries TRBV15 and TRBJ2-2; 8 positions match TRBD2. Germline CDR1 reads LNHNV; CDR2 reads YYDKDF (reference sequence). Trimming at V came to 0 bases and at J to 6 bases, leaving 9 bases not matched to a gene. The CDR3 has 17 residues. CDR3 coding DNA: TGTGCCACCAGCAGAGATGTGATTGGCGGGAGGCCCGGGGAGCTGTTTTTT. Translating it yields CATSRDVIGGRPGELFF.

The V and J genes are TRBV10-2 and TRBJ2-2; D unresolved. Germline CDR1 reads WSHSY; CDR2 reads SAAADI. V was pared by 3 bases and J by 8 bases, with 7 bases between. There are 12 residues in the CDR3. The CDR3 loop reads CASSEFSGELFF. Written as DNA, the CDR3 is TGCGCCAGCAGTGAATTTTCGGGGGAGCTGTTTTTT.

The chain joins TRBV6-5 to TRBJ1-2, with D possibly being TRBD1 (6 bases). The CDR3 has 15 residues. Trimming pared 2 bases from V and 3 bases from J, leaving 13 bases between. Germline loops: CDR1 MNHEY, CDR2 SVGAGI. CDR3 coding DNA: TGTGCCAGCAGTTACGGGGGGGCCGAGTACTATGGCTACACCTTC. Its protein product is CASSYGGAEYYGYTF.

The chain couples TRBV5-4 to TRBJ2-1; D remains unclear. The germline V gene has CDR1 SGHNT and CDR2 YYREEE (reference sequence). Trimming shortened V by 2 bases and J by 8 bases, and 11 bases separated the two germline ends. The CDR3 has 13 residues. The CDR3 loop is CASSLLPDDEQFF. The CDR3 DNA sequence: TGTGCCAGCAGCTTACTACCCGACGATGAGCAGTTCTTC.

This sequence joins TRBV11-2 and TRBJ2-1, with 13 bases fitting TRBD2. The J segment lost 8 bases and the V segment lost 6 bases, leaving 4 bases of the junction unmatched. From germline, CDR1 is SGHAT and CDR2 FQNNGV. The CDR3 is 14 residues long. The CDR3, as DNA: TGTGCCAGCAGGGGACTAGCGGGACGGTATGAGCAGTTCTTC. Its translation: CASRGLAGRYEQFF. Drawing the rest from reference TRBV11-2 and TRBJ2-1, the complete variable domain is EAGVAQSPRYKIIEKRQSVAFWCNPISGHATLYWYQQILGQGPKLLIQFQNNGVVDDSQLPKDRFSAERLKGVDSTLKIQPAKLEDSAVYLCASRGLAGRYEQFFGPGTRLTVL.

The rearrangement uses TRBV25-1 and TRBJ1-1, with 9 bases that match TRBD1. After removal of 3 bases from V and 4 bases from J, the junction contained 6 bases not matched to a gene. The V gene's germline CDR1 is MGHDK and CDR2 SYGVNS. The CDR3 covers 15 residues. The CDR3 protein is CASSDYRGRGTEAFF. CDR3 coding DNA: TGTGCCAGCAGTGACTACAGGGGGCGCGGCACTGAAGCTTTCTTT.

The V gene is TRBV29-1, the J gene TRBJ2-1; D is perhaps TRBD2 (5 bases). The CDR3 loop spans 15 amino acids. CDR1 SQVTM and CDR2 ANQGSEA come from the germline V gene. Trimming removed 0 bases at V and 2 bases at J, with 11 bases between. The CDR3 loop is CSVEELTGTYNEQFF. CDR3 coding DNA: TGCAGCGTTGAAGAACTCACCGGGACCTACAATGAGCAGTTCTTC.

This clone was counted once. The chain uses TRBV7-9 and TRBJ1-1, with 8 bases matching TRBD1. V trimming: 5 bases; J trimming: 5 bases; junction bases outside the gene matches: 10. This CDR3 spans 15 amino acids. The germline V gene encodes CDR1 SEHNR and CDR2 FQNEAQ (reference sequence). In DNA, the CDR3 is TGTGCCAGCAGCCCTAGGTGGACAGGGTGGACTGAAGCTTTCTTT. It specifies CASSPRWTGWTEAFF.

J is TRBJ2-3 and V is TRBV28; D uncertain. The CDR3 consists of 14 residues. Germline CDR1 is MDHEN and CDR2 is SYDVKM. V was shortened by 3 bases and J by 0 bases, with 7 bases between the two germline ends. The CDR3 is CASSLTSSTDTQYF. As DNA, the CDR3 is TGTGCCAGCAGTTTGACATCTAGCACAGATACGCAGTATTTT.

The chain links TRBV5-1 to TRBJ1-2, with 10 bases aligning to TRBD1. Germline CDR1 SGHRS, CDR2 YFSETQ. Trimming at V came to 4 bases and at J to 7 bases, leaving 7 bases not matched to a gene. The CDR3 covers 14 residues. CDR3: CASSKETGGSGYTF. In DNA, the CDR3 is TGCGCCAGCAGCAAAGAGACAGGGGGCTCTGGCTACACCTTC.

The J gene is TRBJ2-1, the V gene TRBV5-4, with a possible D match to TRBD2 (6 bases). Between the trimmed V and J ends, which lost 6 bases and 8 bases, there was a span of 18 bases. The CDR3 runs to 14 residues. The V gene's germline CDR1 is SGHNT and CDR2 YYREEE (reference sequence). CDR3: CASNALTGGDEQFF. DNA for the CDR3: TGTGCCAGCAACGCCCTCACGGGCGGGGATGAGCAGTTCTTC.